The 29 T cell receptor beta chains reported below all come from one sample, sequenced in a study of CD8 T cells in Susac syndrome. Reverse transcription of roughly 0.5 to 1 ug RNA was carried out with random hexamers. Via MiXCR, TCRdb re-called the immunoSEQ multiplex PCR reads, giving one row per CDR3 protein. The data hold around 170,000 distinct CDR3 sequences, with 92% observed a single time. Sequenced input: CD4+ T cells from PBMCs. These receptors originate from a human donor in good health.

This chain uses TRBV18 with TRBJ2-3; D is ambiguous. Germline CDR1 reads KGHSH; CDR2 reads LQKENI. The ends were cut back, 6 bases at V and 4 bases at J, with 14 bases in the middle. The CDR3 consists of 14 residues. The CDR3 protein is CASSPPGQPDTQYF. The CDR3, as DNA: TGTGCCAGCTCCCCTCCGGGCCAACCAGATACGCAGTATTTT.

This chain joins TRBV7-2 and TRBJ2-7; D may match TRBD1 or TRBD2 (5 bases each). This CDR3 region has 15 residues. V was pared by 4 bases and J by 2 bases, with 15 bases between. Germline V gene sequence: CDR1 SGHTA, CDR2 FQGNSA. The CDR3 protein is CASSSSGTQTYEQYF. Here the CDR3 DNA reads TGTGCCAGCAGCTCATCCGGGACCCAGACCTACGAGCAGTACTTC. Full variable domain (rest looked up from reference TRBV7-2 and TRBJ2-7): GAGVSQSPSNKVTEKGKDVELRCDPISGHTALYWYRQSLGQGLEFLIYFQGNSAPDKSGLPSDRFSAERTGGSVSTLTIQRTQQEDSAVYLCASSSSGTQTYEQYFGPGTRLTVT.

CDR3 in amino acids: CASSPRRTGNTGELFF. In nucleotides, the CDR3 is TGTGCCAGCAGCCCCCGTAGGACGGGGAACACCGGGGAGCTGTTTTTT. The chain recombines TRBV5-6 with TRBJ2-2, with D hard to call. The germline gives CDR1 SGHDT, CDR2 YYEEEE. The V and J ends lost 4 bases and 1 base respectively, with 14 bases between them. The CDR3 has 16 amino acids. Supplemented by reference TRBV5-6 and TRBJ2-2, the full variable domain reads DAGVTQSPTHLIKTRGQQVTLRCSPKSGHDTVSWYQQALGQGPQFIFQYYEEEERQRGNFPDRFSGHQFPNYSSELNVNALLLGDSALYLCASSPRRTGNTGELFFGEGSRLTVL.

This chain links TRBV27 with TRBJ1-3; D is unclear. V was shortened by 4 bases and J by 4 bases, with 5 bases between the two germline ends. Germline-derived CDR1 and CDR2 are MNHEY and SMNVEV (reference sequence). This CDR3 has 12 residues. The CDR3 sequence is CASSSGGNTIYF. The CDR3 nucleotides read TGTGCCAGCAGTTCCGGCGGAAACACCATATATTTT.

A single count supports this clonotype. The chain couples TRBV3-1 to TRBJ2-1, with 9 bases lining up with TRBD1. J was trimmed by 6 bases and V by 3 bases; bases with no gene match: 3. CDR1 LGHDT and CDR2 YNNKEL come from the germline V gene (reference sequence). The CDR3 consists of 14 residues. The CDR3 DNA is TGTGCCAGCAGCCATTCGGGACAGGGCAATGAGCAGTTCTTC. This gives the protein CASSHSGQGNEQFF.

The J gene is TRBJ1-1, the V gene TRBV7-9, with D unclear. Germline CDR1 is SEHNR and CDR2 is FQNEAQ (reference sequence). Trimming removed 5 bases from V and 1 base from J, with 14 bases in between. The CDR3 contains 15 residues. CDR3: CASSPQGQTNTEAFF. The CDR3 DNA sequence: TGTGCCAGCAGCCCCCAAGGTCAGACGAACACTGAAGCTTTCTTT.

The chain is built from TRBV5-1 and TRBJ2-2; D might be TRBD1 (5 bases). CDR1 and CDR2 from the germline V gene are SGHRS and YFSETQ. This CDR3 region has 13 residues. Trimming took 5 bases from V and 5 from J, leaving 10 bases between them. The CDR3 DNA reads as TGCGCCAGCAGGAAAGGGGAAACCGGGGAGCTGTTTTTT. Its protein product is CASRKGETGELFF.

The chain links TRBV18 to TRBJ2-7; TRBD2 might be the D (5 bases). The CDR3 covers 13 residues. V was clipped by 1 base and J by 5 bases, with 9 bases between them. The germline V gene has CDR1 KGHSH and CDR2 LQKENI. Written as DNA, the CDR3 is TGTGCCAGCTCACCACAGAGGGAACACGAGCAGTACTTC. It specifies CASSPQREHEQYF.

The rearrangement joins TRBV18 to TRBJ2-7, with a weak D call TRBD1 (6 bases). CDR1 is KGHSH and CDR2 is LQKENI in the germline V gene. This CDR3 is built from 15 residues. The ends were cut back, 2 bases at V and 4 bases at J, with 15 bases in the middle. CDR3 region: CASSPGAGEAYEQYF. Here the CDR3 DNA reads TGTGCCAGCTCACCAGGAGCAGGGGAAGCATACGAGCAGTACTTC.

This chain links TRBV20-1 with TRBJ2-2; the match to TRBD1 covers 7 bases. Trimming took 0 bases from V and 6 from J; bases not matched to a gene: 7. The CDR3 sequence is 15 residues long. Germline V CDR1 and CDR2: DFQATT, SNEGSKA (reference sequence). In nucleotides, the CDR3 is TGCAGTGCTAGAGATTTGGGGCAGGGGGCCGGGGAGCTGTTTTTT. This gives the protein CSARDLGQGAGELFF.

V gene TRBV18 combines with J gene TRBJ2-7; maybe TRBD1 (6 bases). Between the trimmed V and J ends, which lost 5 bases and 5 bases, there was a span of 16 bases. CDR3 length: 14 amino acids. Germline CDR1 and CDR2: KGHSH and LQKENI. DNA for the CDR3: TGTGCCAGCTCAAGCAGGGGTTCGAAGGACGAGCAGTACTTC. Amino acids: CASSSRGSKDEQYF.

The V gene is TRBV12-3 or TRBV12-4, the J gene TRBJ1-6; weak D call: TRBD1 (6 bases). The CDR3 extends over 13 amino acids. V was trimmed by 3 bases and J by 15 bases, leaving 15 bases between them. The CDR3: CASSLYRATSLHF. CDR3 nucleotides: TGTGCCAGCAGTTTGTACAGGGCCACTAGCCTCCACTTT.

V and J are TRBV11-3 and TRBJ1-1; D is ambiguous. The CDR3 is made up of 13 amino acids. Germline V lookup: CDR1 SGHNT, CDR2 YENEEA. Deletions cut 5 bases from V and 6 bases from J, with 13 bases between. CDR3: CASSRDGPAEAFF. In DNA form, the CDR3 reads TGTGCCAGCAGCCGAGATGGGCCGGCTGAAGCTTTCTTT.

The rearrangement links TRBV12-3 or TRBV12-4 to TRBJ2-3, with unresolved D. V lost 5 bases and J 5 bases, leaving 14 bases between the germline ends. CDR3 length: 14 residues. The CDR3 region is CASSPGPAGDTQYF. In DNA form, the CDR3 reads TGTGCCAGCAGTCCGGGCCCAGCCGGAGATACGCAGTATTTT.

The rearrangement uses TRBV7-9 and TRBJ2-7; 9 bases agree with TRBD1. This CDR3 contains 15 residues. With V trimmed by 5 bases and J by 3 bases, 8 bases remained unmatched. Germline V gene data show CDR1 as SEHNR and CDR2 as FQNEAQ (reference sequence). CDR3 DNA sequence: TGTGCCAGCAGCAACCGACAGGGGGGGAGCTACGAGCAGTACTTC. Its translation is CASSNRQGGSYEQYF.

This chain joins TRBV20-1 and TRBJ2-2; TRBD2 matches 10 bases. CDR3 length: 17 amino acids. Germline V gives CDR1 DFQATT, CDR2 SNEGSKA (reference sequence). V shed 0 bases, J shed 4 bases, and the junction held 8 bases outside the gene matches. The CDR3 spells CSARDKSGRAPTGELFF. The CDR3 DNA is TGCAGTGCTAGAGATAAGAGCGGGAGGGCCCCCACCGGGGAGCTGTTTTTT.

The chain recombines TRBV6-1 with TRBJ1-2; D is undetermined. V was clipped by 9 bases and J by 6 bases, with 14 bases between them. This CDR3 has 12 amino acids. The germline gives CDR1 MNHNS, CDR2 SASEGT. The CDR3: CARRDNYHGYTF. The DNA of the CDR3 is TGTGCCAGAAGAGACAATTATCATGGCTACACCTTC.

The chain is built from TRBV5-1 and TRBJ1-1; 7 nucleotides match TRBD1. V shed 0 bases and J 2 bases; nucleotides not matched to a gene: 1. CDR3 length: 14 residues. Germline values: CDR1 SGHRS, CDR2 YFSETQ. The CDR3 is CASSLDRGNTEAFF. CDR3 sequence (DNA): TGCGCCAGCAGCTTGGACAGGGGCAACACTGAAGCTTTCTTT. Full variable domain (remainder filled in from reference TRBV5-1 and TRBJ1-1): KAGVTQTPRYLIKTRGQQVTLSCSPISGHRSVSWYQQTPGQGLQFLFEYFSETQRNKGNFPGRFSGRQFSNSRSEMNVSTLELGDSALYLCASSLDRGNTEAFFGQGTRLTVV.

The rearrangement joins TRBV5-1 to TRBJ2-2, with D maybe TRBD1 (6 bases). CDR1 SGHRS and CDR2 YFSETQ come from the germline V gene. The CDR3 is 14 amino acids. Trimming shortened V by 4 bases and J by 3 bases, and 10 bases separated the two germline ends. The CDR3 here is CASSGTSDTGELFF. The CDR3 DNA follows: TGCGCCAGCAGCGGGACATCTGACACCGGGGAGCTGTTTTTT.

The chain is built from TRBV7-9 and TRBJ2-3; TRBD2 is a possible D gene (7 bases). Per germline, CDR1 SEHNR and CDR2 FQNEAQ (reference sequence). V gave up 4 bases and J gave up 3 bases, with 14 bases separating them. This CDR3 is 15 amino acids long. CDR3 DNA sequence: TGTGCCAGCAGCTGGAGGCGGGGGCAAACAGATACGCAGTATTTT. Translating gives CASSWRRGQTDTQYF.

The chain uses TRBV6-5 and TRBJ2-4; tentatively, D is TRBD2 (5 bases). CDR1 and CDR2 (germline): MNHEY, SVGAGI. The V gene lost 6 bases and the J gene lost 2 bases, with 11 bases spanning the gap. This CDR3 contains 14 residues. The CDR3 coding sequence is TGTGCCAGCAGCCTCCTAGCTTCCAAAAACATTCAGTACTTC. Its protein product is CASSLLASKNIQYF.

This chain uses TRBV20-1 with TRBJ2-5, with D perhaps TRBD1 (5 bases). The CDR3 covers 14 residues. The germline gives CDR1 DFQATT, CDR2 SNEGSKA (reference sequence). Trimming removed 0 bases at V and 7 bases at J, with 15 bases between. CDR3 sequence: CSARDSRGRLTQYF. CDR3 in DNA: TGCAGTGCTAGAGATAGTAGGGGCCGGTTGACCCAGTACTTC.

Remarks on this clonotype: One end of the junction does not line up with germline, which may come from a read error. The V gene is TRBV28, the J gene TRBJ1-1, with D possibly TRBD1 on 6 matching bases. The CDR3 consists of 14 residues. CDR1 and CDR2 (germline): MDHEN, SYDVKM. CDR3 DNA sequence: TGTGCCAGCAATAGAGGGAACAGGGCCACTGAACCTTTCTTT. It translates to CASNRGNRATEPFF.

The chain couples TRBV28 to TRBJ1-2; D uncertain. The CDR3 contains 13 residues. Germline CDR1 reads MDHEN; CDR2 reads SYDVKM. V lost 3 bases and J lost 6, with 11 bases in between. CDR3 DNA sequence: TGTGCCAGCAGTTTGGCCCGCAGGCATGGCTACACCTTC. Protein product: CASSLARRHGYTF.

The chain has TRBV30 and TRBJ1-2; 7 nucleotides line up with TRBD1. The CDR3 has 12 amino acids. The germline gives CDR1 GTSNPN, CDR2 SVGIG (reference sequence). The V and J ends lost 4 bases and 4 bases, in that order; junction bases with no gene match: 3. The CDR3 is CAWTWDSYGYTF. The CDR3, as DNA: TGTGCCTGGACCTGGGACAGCTATGGCTACACCTTC.

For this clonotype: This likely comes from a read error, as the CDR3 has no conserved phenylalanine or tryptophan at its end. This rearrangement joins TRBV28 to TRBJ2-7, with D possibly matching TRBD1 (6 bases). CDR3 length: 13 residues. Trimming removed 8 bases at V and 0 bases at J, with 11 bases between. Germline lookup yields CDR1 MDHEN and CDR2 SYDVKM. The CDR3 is CASSGTPSYEQYS. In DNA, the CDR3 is TGTGCCAGCTCCGGGACACCCTCCTACGAGCAGTACTCC.

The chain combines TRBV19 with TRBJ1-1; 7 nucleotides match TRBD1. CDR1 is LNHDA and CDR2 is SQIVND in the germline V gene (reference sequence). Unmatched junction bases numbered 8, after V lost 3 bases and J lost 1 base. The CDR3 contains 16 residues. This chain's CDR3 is CASSMGTVKGNTEAFF. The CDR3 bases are TGTGCCAGTAGTATGGGGACAGTCAAGGGGAACACTGAAGCTTTCTTT.

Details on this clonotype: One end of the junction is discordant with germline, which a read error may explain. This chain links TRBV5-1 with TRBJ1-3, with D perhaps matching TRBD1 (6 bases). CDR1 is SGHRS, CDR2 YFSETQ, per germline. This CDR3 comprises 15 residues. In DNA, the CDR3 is TGCGCCAGCAGCTTGGGCACAGGGTCTGGGAACACCATATATTTT. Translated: CASSLGTGSGNTIYF.

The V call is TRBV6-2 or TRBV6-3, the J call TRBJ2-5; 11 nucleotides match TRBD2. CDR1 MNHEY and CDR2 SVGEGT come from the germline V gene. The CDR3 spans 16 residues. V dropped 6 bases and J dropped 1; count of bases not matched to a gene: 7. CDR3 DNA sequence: TGTGCCAGCAGCGGGACTAGCGGATCTTTCCAAGAGACCCAGTACTTC. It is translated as CASSGTSGSFQETQYF.